This record covers a single T cell receptor (beta chain). This clonotype was observed a few times. Its binding antigen is unknown. Per-base quality was not reported, and no clone a single base away is much larger than it. Instrument used: Illumina HiSeq 2500. Quantitative 5'-RACE with molecular barcodes was the method used to prepare the TCR beta libraries. The authors processed their data as follows. A new computational method, built on a probabilistic model of VDJ rearrangement, was used to identify disease-linked TCR variants. TCRdb reanalyzed the raw reads on its own, using fastp at Q25 for trimming and MiXCR for clone calling, and kept in-frame beta chains. Rows are unified per CDR3 protein, each entry keeping the most common DNA and genes. It is TCRdb's table, rather than the study itself, that gives the V and J calls and clone size. The sample includes about 260,000 distinct CDR3 sequences, with 20% observed a single time. The ten largest clones add up to around 7.8% of the sample.

This specimen belongs to a study of CD8 T cells in ankylosing spondylitis (dated by TCRdb to between 2016 and 2019). Some background on the complete study: The study profiled T cell receptor beta repertoires in healthy donors and ankylosing spondylitis patients to find disease-linked TCR variants. Samples of peripheral blood were taken, and for ankylosing spondylitis patients, synovial fluid was collected as well. The full study cohort comprised 25 ankylosing spondylitis patients and some 100 healthy donors. Overall study results and their limits: The disease-linked clones had a CD8+ phenotype and were found at relatively low frequencies in peripheral blood. The disease-linked clones were reported as significantly enriched in matched synovial fluid samples from ankylosing spondylitis patients. A TCR beta motif made up of several highly homologous amino acid variants appeared to be characteristic of blood from ankylosing spondylitis patients. Some motif variants were previously reported in synovial fluid and blood of reactive arthritis patients, suggesting common disease-initiation mechanisms.

Measured from the cysteine to the phenylalanine, the CDR3 is 14 residues long. CDR3 DNA is the only sequence kept; it has 42 bases, read in frame from the first base. V was cut back by 5 bases and J by 6 bases, leaving a gap of 14 bases between them. The germline V gene provides CDR1 SGHTA and CDR2 FQGNSA. Recombination linked TRBV7-2 to TRBJ2-1; the D gene is unclear. The sequencing sample was made of blood, either unsorted or a sorted T cell fraction (not recorded which). This receptor was taken from a male donor with ankylosing spondylitis or in good health (not recorded which). The sequenced DNA: TGTGCCAGCAGCACCCCTTCGCATCTCAATGAGCAGTTCTTC. This codes for CASSTPSHLNEQFF.